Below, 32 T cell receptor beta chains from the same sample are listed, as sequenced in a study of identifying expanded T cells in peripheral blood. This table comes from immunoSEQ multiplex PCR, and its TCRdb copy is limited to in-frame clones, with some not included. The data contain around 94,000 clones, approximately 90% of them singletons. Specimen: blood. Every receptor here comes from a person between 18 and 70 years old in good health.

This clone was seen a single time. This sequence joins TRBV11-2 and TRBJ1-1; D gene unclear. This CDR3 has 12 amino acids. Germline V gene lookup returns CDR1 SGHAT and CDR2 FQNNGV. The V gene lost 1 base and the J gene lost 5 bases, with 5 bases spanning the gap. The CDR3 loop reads CASSLVGTEAFF. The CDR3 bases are TGTGCCAGCAGCTTAGTAGGGACTGAAGCTTTCTTT. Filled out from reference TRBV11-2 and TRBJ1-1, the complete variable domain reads EAGVAQSPRYKIIEKRQSVAFWCNPISGHATLYWYQQILGQGPKLLIQFQNNGVVDDSQLPKDRFSAERLKGVDSTLKIQPAKLEDSAVYLCASSLVGTEAFFGQGTRLTVV.

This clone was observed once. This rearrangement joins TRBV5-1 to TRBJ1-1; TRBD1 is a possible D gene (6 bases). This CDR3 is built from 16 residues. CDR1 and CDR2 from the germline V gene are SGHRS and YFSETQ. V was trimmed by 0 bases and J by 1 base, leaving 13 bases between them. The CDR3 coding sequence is TGCGCCAGCAGCTTGGGGGGGCAAATGGAGAACACTGAAGCTTTCTTT. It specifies CASSLGGQMENTEAFF.

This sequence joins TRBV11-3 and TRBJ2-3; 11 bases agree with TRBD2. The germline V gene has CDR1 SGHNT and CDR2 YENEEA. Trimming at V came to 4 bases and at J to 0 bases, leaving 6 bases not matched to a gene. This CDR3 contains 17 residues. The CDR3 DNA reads TGTGCCAGCAGCTCCCGACTAGCGGGGACTAGCACAGATACGCAGTATTTT. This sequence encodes CASSSRLAGTSTDTQYF.

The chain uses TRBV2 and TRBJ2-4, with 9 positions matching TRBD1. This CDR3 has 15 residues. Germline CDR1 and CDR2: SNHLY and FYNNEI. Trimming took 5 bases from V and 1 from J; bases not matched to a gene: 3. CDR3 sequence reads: CASSITGGAKNIQYF. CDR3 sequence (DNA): TGTGCCAGCAGTATCACAGGGGGCGCCAAAAACATTCAGTACTTC.

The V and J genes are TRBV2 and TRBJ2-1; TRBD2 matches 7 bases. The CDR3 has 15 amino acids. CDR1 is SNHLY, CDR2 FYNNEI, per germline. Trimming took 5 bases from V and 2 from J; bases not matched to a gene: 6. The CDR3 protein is CASSSIAGAYNEQFF. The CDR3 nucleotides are TGTGCCAGCAGTTCCATAGCGGGTGCCTACAATGAGCAGTTCTTC.

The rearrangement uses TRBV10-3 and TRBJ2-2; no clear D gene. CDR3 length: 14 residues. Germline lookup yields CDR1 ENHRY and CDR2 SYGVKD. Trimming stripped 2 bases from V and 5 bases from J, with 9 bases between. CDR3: CAISENSLTGELFF. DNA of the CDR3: TGTGCCATCAGTGAGAACAGCCTTACCGGGGAGCTGTTTTTT.

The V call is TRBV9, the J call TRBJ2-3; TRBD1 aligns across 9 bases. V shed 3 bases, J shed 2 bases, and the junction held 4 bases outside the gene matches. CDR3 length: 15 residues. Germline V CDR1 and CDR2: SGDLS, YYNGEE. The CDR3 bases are TGTGCCAGCAGCGCACGGACAGGGGCCACAGATACGCAGTATTTT. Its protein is CASSARTGATDTQYF.

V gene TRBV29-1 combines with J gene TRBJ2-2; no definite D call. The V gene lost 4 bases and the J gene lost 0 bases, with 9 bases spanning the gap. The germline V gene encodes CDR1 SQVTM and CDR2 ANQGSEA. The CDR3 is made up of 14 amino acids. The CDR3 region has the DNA TGCAGCGTTGGGTCGAGCACGAACACCGGGGAGCTGTTTTTT. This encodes CSVGSSTNTGELFF.

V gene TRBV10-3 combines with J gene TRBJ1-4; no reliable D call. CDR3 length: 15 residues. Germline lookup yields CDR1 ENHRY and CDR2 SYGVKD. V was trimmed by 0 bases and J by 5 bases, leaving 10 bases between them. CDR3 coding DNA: TGTGCCATCAGTGAGTCGGTGACGGACAATGAAAAACTGTTTTTT. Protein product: CAISESVTDNEKLFF.

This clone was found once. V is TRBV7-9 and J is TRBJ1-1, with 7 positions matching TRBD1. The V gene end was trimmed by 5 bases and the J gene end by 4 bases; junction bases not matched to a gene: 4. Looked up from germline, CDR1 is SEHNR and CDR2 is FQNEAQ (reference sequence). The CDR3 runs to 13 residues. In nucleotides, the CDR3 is TGTGCCAGCAGCCGACAGGGAAGCACTGAAGCTTTCTTT. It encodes CASSRQGSTEAFF.

The CDR3 coding sequence is TGTGCCAGCAGCGTAGTAGGAGGCGGGGAGCTGTTTTTT. This gives the protein CASSVVGGGELFF. This chain links TRBV9 with TRBJ2-2; a possible D gene is TRBD2 (5 bases). V lost 0 bases to trimming and J lost 7 bases, with 7 bases between them. Germline CDR1 and CDR2: SGDLS and YYNGEE. The CDR3 loop spans 13 amino acids.

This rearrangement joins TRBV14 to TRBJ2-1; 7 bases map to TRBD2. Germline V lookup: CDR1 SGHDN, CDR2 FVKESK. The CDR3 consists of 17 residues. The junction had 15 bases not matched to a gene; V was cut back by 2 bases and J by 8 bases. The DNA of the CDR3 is TGTGCCAGCAGCCAATATTCCCGGGGCGGCCTAGCGGATGAGCAGTTCTTC. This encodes CASSQYSRGGLADEQFF.

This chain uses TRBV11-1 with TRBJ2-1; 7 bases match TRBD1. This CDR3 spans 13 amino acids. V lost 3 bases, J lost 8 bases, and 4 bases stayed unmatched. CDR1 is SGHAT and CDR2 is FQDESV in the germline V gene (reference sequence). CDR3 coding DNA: TGTGCCAGCAGCTTGGACAGGATGCATGAGCAGTTCTTC. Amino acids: CASSLDRMHEQFF.

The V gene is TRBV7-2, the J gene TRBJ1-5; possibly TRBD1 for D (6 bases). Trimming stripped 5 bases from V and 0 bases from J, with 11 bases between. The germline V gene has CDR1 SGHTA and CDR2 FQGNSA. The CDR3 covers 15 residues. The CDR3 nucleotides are TGTGCCAGCAGCCGACAGGTTGTTAGCAATCAGCCCCAGCATTTT. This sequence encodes CASSRQVVSNQPQHF.

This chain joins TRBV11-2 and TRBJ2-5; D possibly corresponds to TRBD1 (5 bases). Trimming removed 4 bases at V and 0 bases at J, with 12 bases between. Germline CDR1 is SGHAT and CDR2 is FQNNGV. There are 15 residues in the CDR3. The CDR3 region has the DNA TGTGCCAGCAGCTCCCTGACAGTTCACCAAGAGACCCAGTACTTC. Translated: CASSSLTVHQETQYF.

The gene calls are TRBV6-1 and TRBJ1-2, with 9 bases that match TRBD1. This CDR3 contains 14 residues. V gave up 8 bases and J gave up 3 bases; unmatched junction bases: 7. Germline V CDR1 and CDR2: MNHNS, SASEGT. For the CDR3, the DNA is TGTGCCAGCTCGATAAGGGACAGGGACTATGGCTACACCTTC. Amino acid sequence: CASSIRDRDYGYTF.

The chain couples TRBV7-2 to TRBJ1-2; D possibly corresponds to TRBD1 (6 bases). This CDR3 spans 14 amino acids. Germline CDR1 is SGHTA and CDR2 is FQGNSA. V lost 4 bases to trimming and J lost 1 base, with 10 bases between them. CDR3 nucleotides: TGTGCCAGCAGCTCCAAGGGGGTTAACTATGGCTACACCTTC. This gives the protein CASSSKGVNYGYTF.

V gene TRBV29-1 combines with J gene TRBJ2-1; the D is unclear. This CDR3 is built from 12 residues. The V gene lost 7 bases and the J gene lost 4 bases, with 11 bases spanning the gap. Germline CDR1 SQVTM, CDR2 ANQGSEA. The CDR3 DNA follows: TGCAGCGCAGCCCACTCGTACAATGAGCAGTTCTTC. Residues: CSAAHSYNEQFF.

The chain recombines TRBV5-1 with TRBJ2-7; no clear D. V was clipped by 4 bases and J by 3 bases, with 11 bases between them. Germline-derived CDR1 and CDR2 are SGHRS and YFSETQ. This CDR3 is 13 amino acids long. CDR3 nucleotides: TGCGCCAGCAGCGGCGACGGGTACTACGAGCAGTACTTC. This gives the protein CASSGDGYYEQYF.

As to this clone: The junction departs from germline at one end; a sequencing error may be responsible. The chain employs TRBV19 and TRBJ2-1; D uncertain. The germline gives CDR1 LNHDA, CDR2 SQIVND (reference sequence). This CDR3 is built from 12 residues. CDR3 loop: CASSIPQGSALF. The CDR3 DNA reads TGTGCCAGTAGTATCCCACAAGGGTCGGCGCTCTTC.

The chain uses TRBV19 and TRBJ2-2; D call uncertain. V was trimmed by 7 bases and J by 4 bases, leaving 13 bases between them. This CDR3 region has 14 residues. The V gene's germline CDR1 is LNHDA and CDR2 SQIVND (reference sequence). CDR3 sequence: CASKTEWVTGELFF. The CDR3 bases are TGTGCCAGTAAAACAGAGTGGGTCACCGGGGAGCTGTTTTTT.

This CDR3 reads CSVDRASYNEQFF. The CDR3 region has the DNA TGCAGCGTTGACAGGGCCTCCTACAATGAGCAGTTCTTC. The rearrangement uses TRBV29-1 and TRBJ2-1; tentatively, D is TRBD1 (5 bases). The length of the CDR3 is 13 residues. The V end was cut by 3 bases, the J end by 0 bases, with 6 bases between. Germline lookup yields CDR1 SQVTM and CDR2 ANQGSEA.

This CDR3 reads CASSRGDRRTDTQYF. As DNA, the CDR3 is TGCGCCAGCAGCCGGGGGGACAGGAGAACAGATACGCAGTATTTT. V usage is TRBV5-1 and J usage is TRBJ2-3, with a weak D call TRBD1 (8 bases). Trimming left V 4 bases short and J 3 bases short, with 15 bases between. There are 15 residues in the CDR3. Germline CDR1 is SGHRS and CDR2 is YFSETQ. Using reference TRBV5-1 and TRBJ2-3 for the parts outside the CDR3, the full variable domain is KAGVTQTPRYLIKTRGQQVTLSCSPISGHRSVSWYQQTPGQGLQFLFEYFSETQRNKGNFPGRFSGRQFSNSRSEMNVSTLELGDSALYLCASSRGDRRTDTQYFGPGTRLTVL.

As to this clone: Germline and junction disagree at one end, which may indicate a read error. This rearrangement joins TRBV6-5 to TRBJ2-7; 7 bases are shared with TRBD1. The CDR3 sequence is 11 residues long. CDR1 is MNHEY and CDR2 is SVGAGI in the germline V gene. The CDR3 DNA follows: TGTGCCATCAGTTACAGGGGCGAGCAGTACTTC. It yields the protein CAISYRGEQYF.

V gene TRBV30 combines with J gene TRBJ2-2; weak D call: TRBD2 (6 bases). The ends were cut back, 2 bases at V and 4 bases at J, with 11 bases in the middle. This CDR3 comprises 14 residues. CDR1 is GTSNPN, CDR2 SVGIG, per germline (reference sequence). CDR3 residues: CAWSQRGTTGELFF. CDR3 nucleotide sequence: TGTGCCTGGAGTCAACGGGGGACCACCGGGGAGCTGTTTTTT.

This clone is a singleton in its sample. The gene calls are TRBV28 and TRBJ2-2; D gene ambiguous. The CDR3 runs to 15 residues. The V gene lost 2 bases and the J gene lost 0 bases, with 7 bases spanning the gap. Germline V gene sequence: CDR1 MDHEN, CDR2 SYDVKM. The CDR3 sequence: CASSLGRSNTGELFF. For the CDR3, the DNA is TGTGCCAGCAGTTTAGGTCGGTCGAACACCGGGGAGCTGTTTTTT. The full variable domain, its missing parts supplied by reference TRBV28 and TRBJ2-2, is DVKVTQSSRYLVKRTGEKVFLECVQDMDHENMFWYRQDPGLGLRLIYFSYDVKMKEKGDIPEGYSVSREKKERFSLILESASTNQTSMYLCASSLGRSNTGELFFGEGSRLTVL.

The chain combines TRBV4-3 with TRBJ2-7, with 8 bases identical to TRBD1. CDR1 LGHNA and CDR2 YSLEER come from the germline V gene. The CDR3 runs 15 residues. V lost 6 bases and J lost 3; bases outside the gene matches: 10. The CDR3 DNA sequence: TGCGCCAGCAGGCAAAATCCAGGGGGCTTCTACGAGCAGTACTTC. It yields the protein CASRQNPGGFYEQYF.

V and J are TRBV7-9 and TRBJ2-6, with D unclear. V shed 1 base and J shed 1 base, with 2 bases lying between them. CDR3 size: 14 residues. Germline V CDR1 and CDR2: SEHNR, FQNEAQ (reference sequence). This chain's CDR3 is CASSLGSGANVLTF. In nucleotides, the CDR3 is TGTGCCAGCAGCTTAGGTTCTGGGGCCAACGTCCTGACTTTC.

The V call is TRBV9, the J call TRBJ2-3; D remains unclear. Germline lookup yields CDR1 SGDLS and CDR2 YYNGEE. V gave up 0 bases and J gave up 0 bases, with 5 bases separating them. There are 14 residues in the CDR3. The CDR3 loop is CASSVDHSTDTQYF. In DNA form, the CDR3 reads TGTGCCAGCAGCGTAGATCATAGCACAGATACGCAGTATTTT.

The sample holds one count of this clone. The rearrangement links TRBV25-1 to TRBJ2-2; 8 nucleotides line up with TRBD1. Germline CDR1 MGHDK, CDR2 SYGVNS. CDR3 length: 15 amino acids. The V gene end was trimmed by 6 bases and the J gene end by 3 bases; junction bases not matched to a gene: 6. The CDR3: CASREQGGDTGELFF. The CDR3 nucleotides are TGTGCCAGCAGGGAACAGGGGGGAGACACCGGGGAGCTGTTTTTT.

The CDR3 is CASSPQYWEAREPYEQYF. The CDR3 DNA is TGTGCCAGCAGCCCCCAGTATTGGGAGGCCAGGGAGCCCTACGAGCAGTACTTC. The rearrangement joins TRBV9 to TRBJ2-7; D is possibly TRBD2 (6 bases). V shed 4 bases and J shed 2 bases, with 25 bases lying between them. The CDR3 extends over 18 amino acids. Germline loops: CDR1 SGDLS, CDR2 YYNGEE.

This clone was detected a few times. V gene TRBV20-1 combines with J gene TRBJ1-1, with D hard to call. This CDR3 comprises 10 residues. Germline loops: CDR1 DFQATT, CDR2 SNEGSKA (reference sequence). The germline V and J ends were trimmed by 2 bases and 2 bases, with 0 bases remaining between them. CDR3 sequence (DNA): TGCAGTGCTAGAAACACTGAAGCTTTCTTT. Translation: CSARNTEAFF.